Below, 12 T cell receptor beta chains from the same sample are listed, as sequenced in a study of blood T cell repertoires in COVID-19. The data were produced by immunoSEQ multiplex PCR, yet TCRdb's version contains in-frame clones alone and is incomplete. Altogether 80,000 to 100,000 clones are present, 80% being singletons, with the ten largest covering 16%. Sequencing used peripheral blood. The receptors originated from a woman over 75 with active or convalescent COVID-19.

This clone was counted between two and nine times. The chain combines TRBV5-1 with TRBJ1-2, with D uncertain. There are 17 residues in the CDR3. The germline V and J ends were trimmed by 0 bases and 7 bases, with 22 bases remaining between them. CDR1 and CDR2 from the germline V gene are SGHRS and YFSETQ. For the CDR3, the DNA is TGCGCCAGCAGCTTGGCCCCCCCCACCGAGGCGTCGGGTGGCTACACCTTC. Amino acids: CASSLAPPTEASGGYTF.

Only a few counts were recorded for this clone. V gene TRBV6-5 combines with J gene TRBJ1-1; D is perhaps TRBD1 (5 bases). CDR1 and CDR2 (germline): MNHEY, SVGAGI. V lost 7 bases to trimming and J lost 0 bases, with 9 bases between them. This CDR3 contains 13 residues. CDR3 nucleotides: TGTGCCAGCATAAAAGGGGTGAACACTGAAGCTTTCTTT. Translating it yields CASIKGVNTEAFF.

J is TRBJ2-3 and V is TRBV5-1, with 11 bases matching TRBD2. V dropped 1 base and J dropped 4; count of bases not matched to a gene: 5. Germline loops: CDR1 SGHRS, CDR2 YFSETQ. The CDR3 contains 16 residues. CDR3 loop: CASSLLLAGGSDTQYF. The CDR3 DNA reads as TGCGCCAGCAGCTTGCTTCTAGCGGGAGGATCAGATACGCAGTATTTT.

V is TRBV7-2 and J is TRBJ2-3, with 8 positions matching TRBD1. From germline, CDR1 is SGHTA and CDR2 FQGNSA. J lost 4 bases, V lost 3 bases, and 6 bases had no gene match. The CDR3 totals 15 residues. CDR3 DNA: TGTGCCAGCAGCTTTTCAGGGGGCGTCCCAGATACGCAGTATTTT. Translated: CASSFSGGVPDTQYF.

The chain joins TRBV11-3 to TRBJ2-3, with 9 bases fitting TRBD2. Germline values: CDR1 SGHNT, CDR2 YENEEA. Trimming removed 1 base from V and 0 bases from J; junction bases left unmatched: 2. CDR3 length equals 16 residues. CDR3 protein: CASSLGLAASTDTQYF. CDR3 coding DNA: TGTGCCAGCAGCTTAGGACTAGCGGCAAGCACAGATACGCAGTATTTT.

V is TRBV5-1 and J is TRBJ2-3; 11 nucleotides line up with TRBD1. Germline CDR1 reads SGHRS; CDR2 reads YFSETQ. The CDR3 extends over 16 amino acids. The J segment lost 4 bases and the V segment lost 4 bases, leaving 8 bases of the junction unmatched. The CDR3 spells CASSLGTGGLSDTQYF. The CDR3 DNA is TGCGCCAGCAGCCTCGGGACAGGGGGTTTATCAGATACGCAGTATTTT.

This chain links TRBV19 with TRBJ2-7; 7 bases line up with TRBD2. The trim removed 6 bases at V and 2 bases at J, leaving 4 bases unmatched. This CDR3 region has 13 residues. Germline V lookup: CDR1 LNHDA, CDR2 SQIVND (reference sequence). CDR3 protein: CASSLAATYEQYF. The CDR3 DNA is TGTGCCAGTAGCCTAGCGGCTACCTACGAGCAGTACTTC.

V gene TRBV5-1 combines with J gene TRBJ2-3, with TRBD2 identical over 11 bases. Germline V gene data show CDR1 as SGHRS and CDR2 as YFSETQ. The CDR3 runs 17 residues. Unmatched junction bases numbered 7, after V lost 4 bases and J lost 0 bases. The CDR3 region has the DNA TGCGCCAGCAGCCCCGCTAGCGGGGGGCCTAGCACAGATACGCAGTATTTT. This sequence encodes CASSPASGGPSTDTQYF. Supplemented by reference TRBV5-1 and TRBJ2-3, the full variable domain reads KAGVTQTPRYLIKTRGQQVTLSCSPISGHRSVSWYQQTPGQGLQFLFEYFSETQRNKGNFPGRFSGRQFSNSRSEMNVSTLELGDSALYLCASSPASGGPSTDTQYFGPGTRLTVL.

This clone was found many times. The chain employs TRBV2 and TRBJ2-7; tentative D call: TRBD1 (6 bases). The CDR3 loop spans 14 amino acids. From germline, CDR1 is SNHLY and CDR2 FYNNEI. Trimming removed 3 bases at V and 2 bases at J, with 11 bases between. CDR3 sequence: CASSEAGAPYEQYF. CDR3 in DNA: TGTGCCAGCAGTGAGGCAGGGGCCCCCTACGAGCAGTACTTC. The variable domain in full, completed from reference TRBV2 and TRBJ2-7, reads EPEVTQTPSHQVTQMGQEVILRCVPISNHLYFYWYRQILGQKVEFLVSFYNNEISEKSEIFDDQFSVERPDGSNFTLKIRSTKLEDSAMYFCASSEAGAPYEQYFGPGTRLTVT.

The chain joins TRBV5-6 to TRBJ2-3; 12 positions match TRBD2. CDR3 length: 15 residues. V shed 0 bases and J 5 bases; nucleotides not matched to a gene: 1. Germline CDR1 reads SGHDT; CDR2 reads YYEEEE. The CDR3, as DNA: TGTGCCAGCAGCTTGGGGGGACTAGCGGGAGATACGCAGTATTTT. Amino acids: CASSLGGLAGDTQYF. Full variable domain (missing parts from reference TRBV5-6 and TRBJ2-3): DAGVTQSPTHLIKTRGQQVTLRCSPKSGHDTVSWYQQALGQGPQFIFQYYEEEERQRGNFPDRFSGHQFPNYSSELNVNALLLGDSALYLCASSLGGLAGDTQYFGPGTRLTVL.

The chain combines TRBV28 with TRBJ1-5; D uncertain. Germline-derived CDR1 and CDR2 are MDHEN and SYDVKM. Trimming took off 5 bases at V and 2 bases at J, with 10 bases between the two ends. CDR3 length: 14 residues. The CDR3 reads CASSGWGGNQPQHF. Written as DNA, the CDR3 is TGTGCCAGCAGTGGCTGGGGAGGCAATCAGCCCCAGCATTTT.

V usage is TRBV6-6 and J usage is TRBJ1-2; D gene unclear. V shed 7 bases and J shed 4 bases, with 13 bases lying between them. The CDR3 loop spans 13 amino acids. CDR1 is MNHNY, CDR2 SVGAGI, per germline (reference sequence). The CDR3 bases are TGTGCCAGCACCCAGGTGGAGGGCTATGGCTACACCTTC. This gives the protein CASTQVEGYGYTF.